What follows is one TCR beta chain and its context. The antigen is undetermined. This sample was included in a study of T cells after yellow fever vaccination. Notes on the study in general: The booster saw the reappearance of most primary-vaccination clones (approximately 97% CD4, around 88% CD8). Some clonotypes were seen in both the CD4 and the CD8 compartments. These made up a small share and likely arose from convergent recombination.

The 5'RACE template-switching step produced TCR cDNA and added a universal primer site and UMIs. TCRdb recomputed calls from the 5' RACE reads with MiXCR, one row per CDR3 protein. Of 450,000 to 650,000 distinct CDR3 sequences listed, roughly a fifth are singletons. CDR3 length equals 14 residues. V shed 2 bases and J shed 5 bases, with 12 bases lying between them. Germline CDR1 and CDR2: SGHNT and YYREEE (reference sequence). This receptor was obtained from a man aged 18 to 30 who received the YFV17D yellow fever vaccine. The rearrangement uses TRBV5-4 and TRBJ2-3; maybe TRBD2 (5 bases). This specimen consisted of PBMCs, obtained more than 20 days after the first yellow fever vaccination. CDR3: CASSLRTPGDTQYF. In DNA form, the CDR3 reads TGTGCCAGCAGCTTACGGACTCCCGGAGATACGCAGTATTTT. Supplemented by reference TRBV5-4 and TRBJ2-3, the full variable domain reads ETGVTQSPTHLIKTRGQQVTLRCSSQSGHNTVSWYQQALGQGPQFIFQYYREEENGRGNFPPRFSGLQFPNYSSELNVNALELDDSALYLCASSLRTPGDTQYFGPGTRLTVL.